This entry lists 11 T cell receptor beta chains sequenced from one sample in a study of cytomegalovirus exposure and HLA in healthy donors. Sequenced by immunoSEQ multiplex PCR; TCRdb stores in-frame clones only, minus some. The table includes under 200,000 clones, approximately 86% detected once. Material: PBMCs. These receptors were taken from a woman under 30 in good health and CMV-seronegative.

The CDR3 nucleotides read TGCGCCAGCAGCCAAGGAGCCTGGCGGCAGCCCCAGCATTTT. Its translation: CASSQGAWRQPQHF. The chain couples TRBV4-1 to TRBJ1-5; D ambiguous. This CDR3 spans 14 amino acids. The V gene's germline CDR1 is MGHRA and CDR2 YSYEKL. Trimming removed 1 base at V and 7 bases at J, with 11 bases between.

This chain joins TRBV6-5 and TRBJ2-1; tentative D call: TRBD1 (6 bases). The CDR3 has 16 residues. Trimming removed 0 bases at V and 4 bases at J, with 13 bases between. Germline CDR1 and CDR2: MNHEY and SVGAGI. The CDR3 DNA sequence: TGTGCCAGCAGTTACTCGAGGGGGAATCTGTACAATGAGCAGTTCTTC. This gives the protein CASSYSRGNLYNEQFF.

The chain joins TRBV5-1 to TRBJ1-2, with 8 bases lining up with TRBD1. This CDR3 has 14 amino acids. Germline V CDR1 and CDR2: SGHRS, YFSETQ. V was clipped by 3 bases and J by 8 bases; unmatched bases: 9. This chain's CDR3 is CASSWRAGGIGYTF. The DNA of the CDR3 is TGCGCCAGCAGCTGGAGGGCAGGGGGCATCGGCTACACCTTC.

Of note for this clone: One junction end does not reproduce the germline sequence, and a read error may be involved. V and J are TRBV18 and TRBJ1-1; D call uncertain. This CDR3 comprises 13 residues. CDR1 and CDR2 (germline): KGHSH, LQKENI. CDR3 amino acids: CASAPGGRREAFF. In DNA form, the CDR3 reads TGTGCCAGCGCACCGGGAGGAAGGAGGGAAGCTTTCTTT.

This sequence joins TRBV5-4 and TRBJ2-3; 7 bases agree with TRBD2. Germline V gives CDR1 SGHNT, CDR2 YYREEE (reference sequence). V lost 1 base, J lost 2 bases, and 7 bases stayed unmatched. The CDR3 spans 16 residues. This CDR3 reads CASSLKRGFLTDTQYF. DNA for the CDR3: TGTGCCAGCAGCTTGAAGCGGGGCTTCCTCACAGATACGCAGTATTTT.

The chain joins TRBV4-1 to TRBJ1-4; 7 nucleotides match TRBD1. Trimming cost V 3 bases and J 8 bases; bases outside gene matches: 9. The CDR3 sequence is 15 residues long. CDR1 is MGHRA and CDR2 is YSYEKL in the germline V gene. The chain's CDR3 is CASSQDPGQDEKLFF. DNA of the CDR3: TGCGCCAGCAGCCAGGACCCTGGACAGGACGAAAAACTGTTTTTT.

The chain combines TRBV9 with TRBJ1-1; D unresolved. The V and J ends lost 2 bases and 0 bases respectively, with 5 bases between them. Germline CDR1 and CDR2: SGDLS and YYNGEE. The CDR3 sequence is 13 residues long. The CDR3 nucleotides are TGTGCCAGCAGCGTCCTCCTGAACACTGAAGCTTTCTTT. Its protein is CASSVLLNTEAFF.

CDR3 sequence: CASSLRTSGLYNEQFF. The CDR3 DNA reads TGTGCCAGCAGCTTACGGACTAGCGGGCTCTACAATGAGCAGTTCTTC. J is TRBJ2-1 and V is TRBV11-3; the match to TRBD2 covers 11 bases. J was trimmed by 3 bases and V by 2 bases; bases with no gene match: 3. The CDR3 covers 16 residues. Germline CDR1 and CDR2: SGHNT and YENEEA.

This chain connects TRBV5-1 to TRBJ2-7; D gene unclear. The length of the CDR3 is 13 residues. CDR1 and CDR2 from the germline V gene are SGHRS and YFSETQ. Deletions cut 0 bases from V and 1 base from J, with 5 bases between. CDR3: CASSLDRSYEQYF. For the CDR3, the DNA is TGCGCCAGCAGCTTGGACAGATCCTACGAGCAGTACTTC.

The chain recombines TRBV12-5 with TRBJ2-5, with a possible D match to TRBD2 (5 bases). V lost 2 bases, J lost 1 base, and 11 bases lay in between. Germline assignment: CDR1 LGHNT and CDR2 FRNRAP. The CDR3 sequence is 15 residues long. The CDR3 loop reads CASGLPYRGQETQYF. The CDR3 nucleotides are TGTGCTAGTGGTTTGCCCTACCGGGGCCAAGAGACCCAGTACTTC.

The V and J genes are TRBV2 and TRBJ1-2, with D maybe TRBD1 (6 bases). Trimming took 8 bases from V and 6 from J, leaving 25 bases between them. Looked up from germline, CDR1 is SNHLY and CDR2 is FYNNEI. CDR3 length: 16 residues. CDR3 residues: CASYSHRRDNLNGYTF. As DNA, the CDR3 is TGTGCCAGCTATTCACACCGCCGGGACAACTTGAATGGCTACACCTTC.